This T cell receptor (beta chain) emerged from a study of post-analysis software for immune sequencing data. For the study at large: The disease courses spanned relapsing-remitting, secondary progressive and progressive-relapsing forms of multiple sclerosis.

Unique molecular identifiers were present in the TCR beta cDNA libraries. Each sample of roughly 0.95 to 10 million input T cells yielded around 500,000 cDNA molecules, so each molecule approximated one T cell. TCRdb re-called the PCR reads through MiXCR, storing one row per CDR3 protein. The sample has approximately 730,000 distinct CDR3 sequences, 40% to 55% seen once; the top ten hold roughly 4.9%. This sequence was found in a girl between 10 and 17 years old with multiple sclerosis. Sequences were obtained from blood.

The CDR3 sequence is CASRGTGSYNEQFF. Here the CDR3 DNA reads TGTGCCAGCAGGGGGACAGGCTCCTACAATGAGCAGTTCTTC. This chain joins TRBV6-1 and TRBJ2-1; 8 bases map to TRBD1. J gave up 0 bases and V 6 bases, and 1 base lay outside the gene matches. The CDR3 is 14 amino acids. Germline lookup yields CDR1 MNHNS and CDR2 SASEGT.